These 20 T cell receptor beta chains came from one sample sequenced in a study of radiation and T cells in renal cell carcinoma. Assay used: immunoSEQ multiplex PCR; TCRdb lists only in-frame clones, some missing. The table lists about 150,000 clones, roughly 89% of them singletons. The time point was: blood 2 weeks post-SBRT. Treatment defined: 15 Gy SBRT to primary tumor, nephrectomy 4 weeks later. The sample consisted of blood, taken from a patient whose treatment included radiotherapy and nephrectomy. These receptors came from a woman in her forties or fifties with renal cell carcinoma.

V is TRBV5-1 and J is TRBJ1-5; 9 nucleotides line up with TRBD1. V shed 5 bases and J 5 bases; nucleotides not matched to a gene: 2. The CDR3 covers 13 residues. Germline CDR1 and CDR2: SGHRS and YFSETQ. CDR3 nucleotide sequence: TGCGCCAGCAGTCGGACAGGGGATCAGCCCCAGCATTTT. Its protein is CASSRTGDQPQHF.

The chain joins TRBV7-8 to TRBJ1-2, with 7 bases matching TRBD1. J lost 2 bases, V lost 5 bases, and 8 bases had no gene match. The CDR3 totals 15 residues. Germline CDR1 SGHVS, CDR2 FQNEAQ. In DNA form, the CDR3 reads TGTGCCAGCAGCGGGGGGAGGACAGGAAACTATGGCTACACCTTC. Translated: CASSGGRTGNYGYTF.

J is TRBJ2-3 and V is TRBV6-5, with D perhaps matching TRBD1 (5 bases). Trimming pared 2 bases from V and 2 bases from J, leaving 11 bases between. CDR3 size: 15 residues. Germline CDR1 reads MNHEY; CDR2 reads SVGAGI. The CDR3 here is CASSYGAVFTDTQYF. DNA of the CDR3: TGTGCCAGCAGTTACGGGGCAGTATTCACAGATACGCAGTATTTT.

J is TRBJ2-6 and V is TRBV29-1, with TRBD1 identical over 12 bases. CDR1 and CDR2 (germline): SQVTM, ANQGSEA. J lost 0 bases, V lost 0 bases, and 15 bases had no gene match. CDR3 length equals 22 residues. CDR3 sequence reads: CSVEEDPRDRGLRSSGANVLTF. CDR3 nucleotide sequence: TGCAGCGTTGAAGAAGATCCCCGGGACAGGGGGCTGAGGAGCTCTGGGGCCAACGTCCTGACTTTC.

This clone has a single count. V is TRBV4-1 and J is TRBJ2-6; D is ambiguous. V lost 2 bases and J 2 bases, leaving 7 bases between the germline ends. Germline CDR1 MGHRA, CDR2 YSYEKL. The CDR3 loop spans 15 amino acids. The CDR3 loop is CASSQIRAGANVLTF. The CDR3 DNA sequence: TGCGCCAGCAGCCAAATAAGGGCTGGGGCCAACGTCCTGACTTTC.

The chain uses TRBV27 and TRBJ1-6; D gene ambiguous. The ends were cut back, 3 bases at V and 8 bases at J, with 8 bases in the middle. Germline CDR1 and CDR2: MNHEY and SMNVEV (reference sequence). This CDR3 is 13 amino acids long. The CDR3 DNA follows: TGTGCCAGCAGTTTTGGCAGTTATTCACCCCTCCACTTT. Its protein is CASSFGSYSPLHF.

This clone was seen a single time. Other nucleotide sequences from this sample produce the same CDR3. J is TRBJ2-3 and V is TRBV9; D remains unclear. V gave up 0 bases and J gave up 0 bases, with 11 bases separating them. In germline, CDR1 is SGDLS, CDR2 YYNGEE. The CDR3 loop spans 16 amino acids. The CDR3 is CASSVVGRASTDTQYF. The CDR3 coding sequence is TGTGCCAGCAGCGTAGTGGGCAGAGCTAGCACAGATACGCAGTATTTT. Filled out from reference TRBV9 and TRBJ2-3, the complete variable domain reads DSGVTQTPKHLITATGQRVTLRCSPRSGDLSVYWYQQSLDQGLQFLIQYYNGEERAKGNILERFSAQQFPDLHSELNLSSLELGDSALYFCASSVVGRASTDTQYFGPGTRLTVL.

The chain carries TRBV30 and TRBJ1-3, with a tentative D call TRBD1 (5 bases). The CDR3 runs 12 residues. The V end lost 0 bases, the J end lost 12 bases, and 12 bases lay between the germline ends. CDR1 is GTSNPN and CDR2 is SVGIG in the germline V gene (reference sequence). The CDR3 coding sequence is TGTGCCTGGAGTGTAGGTGGGGGTAACATATATTTT. As protein: CAWSVGGGNIYF.

This clone was recorded only once. The chain uses TRBV11-2 and TRBJ1-1; TRBD1 matches at 8 bases. V lost 5 bases, J lost 6 bases, and 11 bases stayed unmatched. Germline assignment: CDR1 SGHAT and CDR2 FQNNGV. This CDR3 is 15 amino acids long. CDR3 residues: CASSTRTGQGAEAFF. The CDR3 DNA is TGTGCCAGCAGCACCCGGACAGGGCAGGGCGCTGAAGCTTTCTTT.

V gene TRBV5-1 combines with J gene TRBJ2-2, with 10 bases that match TRBD1. The CDR3 extends over 15 amino acids. Germline loops: CDR1 SGHRS, CDR2 YFSETQ. V shed 2 bases, J shed 7 bases, and the junction held 5 bases outside the gene matches. The CDR3 DNA sequence: TGCGCCAGCAGCTTCAGACAGGGGGCCGGCGGGGAGCTGTTTTTT. This encodes CASSFRQGAGGELFF.

The chain employs TRBV29-1 and TRBJ2-3; 8 bases map to TRBD1. Trimming took 5 bases from V and 9 from J; bases not matched to a gene: 7. The germline CDR1 and CDR2 sequences are SQVTM and ANQGSEA. The CDR3 length is 12 residues. CDR3 nucleotides: TGCAGCGTTAGGCAGGGGGCTGAAACGCAGTATTTT. Translation: CSVRQGAETQYF.

The chain combines TRBV6-5 with TRBJ1-6; a weak D match, TRBD1 (5 bases). CDR1 is MNHEY, CDR2 SVGAGI, per germline. The CDR3 covers 14 residues. Trimming cost V 6 bases and J 9 bases, with 15 bases left between them. This CDR3 reads CASRWGEGGSPLHF. CDR3 in DNA: TGTGCCAGCAGATGGGGGGAGGGAGGTTCACCCCTCCACTTT.

The rearrangement uses TRBV4-3 and TRBJ2-2, with 14 nucleotides matching TRBD2. Germline V CDR1 and CDR2: LGHNA, YSLEER. The J segment lost 5 bases and the V segment lost 5 bases, leaving 10 bases of the junction unmatched. The CDR3 length is 18 residues. CDR3 nucleotides: TGCGCCAGCAGCGTCCGACTAGCGGGGGGGCCAGGGACCGGGGAGCTGTTTTTT. This encodes CASSVRLAGGPGTGELFF.

The V gene is TRBV7-9, the J gene TRBJ1-5; tentative D call: TRBD1 (6 bases). Germline V gene data show CDR1 as SEHNR and CDR2 as FQNEAQ (reference sequence). Trimming pared 5 bases from V and 0 bases from J, leaving 11 bases between. The CDR3 runs to 15 residues. CDR3 nucleotides: TGTGCCAGCAGCGTGGACAGTAATAGCAATCAGCCCCAGCATTTT. It codes for CASSVDSNSNQPQHF.

V and J are TRBV25-1 and TRBJ2-2; D unresolved. Trimming cost V 0 bases and J 4 bases, with 9 bases left between them. The germline V gene has CDR1 MGHDK and CDR2 SYGVNS. CDR3 length: 15 residues. CDR3 residues: CASSEYKGSTGELFF. CDR3 DNA sequence: TGTGCCAGCAGTGAATATAAGGGAAGCACCGGGGAGCTGTTTTTT.

The chain has TRBV6-1 and TRBJ2-7; 7 nucleotides align to TRBD1. CDR1 and CDR2 from the germline V gene are MNHNS and SASEGT. The CDR3 sequence is 15 residues long. The J segment lost 1 base and the V segment lost 4 bases, leaving 7 bases of the junction unmatched. CDR3 sequence (DNA): TGTGCCAGCAGTGTCACAGGGGTCGGATCCTACGAGCAGTACTTC. Translated: CASSVTGVGSYEQYF.

The gene calls are TRBV7-2 and TRBJ2-7, with 9 bases matching TRBD1. The germline V gene has CDR1 SGHTA and CDR2 FQGNSA. The junction had 8 bases not matched to a gene; V was cut back by 5 bases and J by 0 bases. The CDR3 totals 16 residues. The CDR3 protein is CASSIPRDRVSYEQYF. Written as DNA, the CDR3 is TGTGCCAGCAGCATTCCCCGGGACAGGGTCTCCTACGAGCAGTACTTC.

The J gene is TRBJ1-4, the V gene TRBV5-1, with 8 bases that match TRBD1. V was clipped by 1 base and J by 8 bases; unmatched bases: 7. Germline CDR1 and CDR2: SGHRS and YFSETQ. The CDR3 consists of 15 residues. The CDR3 coding sequence is TGCGCCAGCAGCTTGAGTACAGGGGGGAAAGAAAAACTGTTTTTT. Protein product: CASSLSTGGKEKLFF.

This clone appeared once. The chain has TRBV7-3 and TRBJ2-1; TRBD2 matches at 9 bases. V was clipped by 4 bases and J by 7 bases; unmatched bases: 5. The germline gives CDR1 SGHTA, CDR2 FQGTGA. This CDR3 region has 14 residues. The CDR3 loop reads CASSSSGLANEQFF. The CDR3 DNA follows: TGTGCCAGCAGCTCTTCCGGACTAGCGAATGAGCAGTTCTTC.

The chain joins TRBV19 to TRBJ1-6; weak D call: TRBD1 (5 bases). Germline CDR1 LNHDA, CDR2 SQIVND (reference sequence). The V end lost 10 bases, the J end lost 10 bases, and 17 bases lay between the germline ends. The CDR3 spans 13 residues. The CDR3 coding sequence is TGTGCCACCGACAGCGGGTGGAACTCACCCCTCCACTTT. It encodes CATDSGWNSPLHF. The full variable domain, with the rest looked up from reference TRBV19 and TRBJ1-6, is DGGITQSPKYLFRKEGQNVTLSCEQNLNHDAMYWYRQDPGQGLRLIYYSQIVNDFQKGDIAEGYSVSREKKESFPLTVTSAQKNPTAFYLCATDSGWNSPLHFGNGTRLTVT.